Each of the 20 T cell receptor beta chains below was sequenced from the same sample in a study of monozygotic twins with inflammatory bowel disease. Reanalyzing the 5' RACE reads, TCRdb keeps one entry per CDR3 protein, without DNA. This table holds around 380,000 distinct CDR3 sequences. Sequenced: blood. These receptors all stem from a human donor with ulcerative colitis or Crohn's disease, or a healthy co-twin of an affected twin (not recorded which).

The chain combines TRBV7-6 with TRBJ2-1; TCRdb's assignment of TRBD2 cannot be checked, as there is no DNA. Germline V lookup: CDR1 SGHVS, CDR2 FNYEAQ. The CDR3 spans 15 residues. CDR3 sequence: CASSSLAGAGGEQFF. The full variable domain, its missing parts supplied by reference TRBV7-6 and TRBJ2-1, is GAGVSQSPRYKVTKRGQDVALRCDPISGHVSLYWYRQALGQGPEFLTYFNYEAQQDKSGLPNDRFSAERPEGSISTLTIQRTEQRDSAMYRCASSSLAGAGGEQFFGPGTRLTVL.

CDR3 sequence: CASRVMGGDEQFF. The chain is built from TRBV12-3 or TRBV12-4 and TRBJ2-1; the D call from TCRdb, TRBD2, cannot be confirmed without DNA. This CDR3 contains 13 residues.

The genes are TRBV20-1 and TRBJ2-2; TCRdb indicates TRBD1, and absent DNA this call remains unverified. The CDR3 sequence is 16 residues long. Germline V gives CDR1 DFQATT, CDR2 SNEGSKA (reference sequence). CDR3 residues: CSASHPRDGGTGELFF.

This chain links TRBV28 with TRBJ2-1; TCRdb designates TRBD2, a call that cannot be tested without DNA. Germline CDR1 and CDR2: MDHEN and SYDVKM. This CDR3 is 15 amino acids long. CDR3 loop: CAHGPGGPPYNEQFF.

V usage is TRBV7-9 and J usage is TRBJ2-7. Germline V gives CDR1 SEHNR, CDR2 FQNEAQ (reference sequence). This CDR3 has 12 amino acids. The CDR3 sequence is CASSPDTYEQYF.

This chain connects TRBV28 to TRBJ2-2. CDR3 size: 15 residues. Germline loops: CDR1 MDHEN, CDR2 SYDVKM. The CDR3: CASSLRGIRTGELFF.

The chain couples TRBV28 to TRBJ2-1; TCRdb proposes TRBD1, but this gene call is untestable without DNA. Germline lookup yields CDR1 MDHEN and CDR2 SYDVKM. There are 13 residues in the CDR3. CDR3 residues: CASSLTGSNEQFF.

V gene TRBV10-2 combines with J gene TRBJ1-1. Germline V lookup: CDR1 WSHSY, CDR2 SAAADI. The CDR3 is 16 residues long. CDR3 protein: CASSDPIDKQNTEAFF.

The J gene is TRBJ2-5, the V gene TRBV5-1; the D call of TRBD1 rests on TCRdb alone, since no DNA is present to check it. Germline loops: CDR1 SGHRS, CDR2 YFSETQ. The CDR3 extends over 15 amino acids. The CDR3: CASSSGGAYQETQYF.

The rearrangement uses TRBV20-1 and TRBJ2-7; TCRdb picks TRBD2, but there is no DNA to check that call. Germline CDR1 and CDR2: DFQATT and SNEGSKA (reference sequence). The CDR3 totals 13 residues. This chain's CDR3 is CSARKGLALEQYF.

CDR3 sequence reads: CASSVAVGQGEQYF. The rearrangement joins TRBV9 to TRBJ2-7; TCRdb names TRBD1, which stays unverified in the absence of DNA. Germline V CDR1 and CDR2: SGDLS, YYNGEE. The CDR3 covers 14 residues.

The rearrangement joins TRBV4-3 to TRBJ2-3; TCRdb picks TRBD2, but there is no DNA to check that call. The CDR3 has 13 residues. Germline V gives CDR1 LGHNA, CDR2 YSLEER. This chain's CDR3 is CASSSSGKDTQYF.

The chain couples TRBV7-2 to TRBJ2-7; TCRdb's D gene call, TRBD1, goes unchecked for lack of DNA. The CDR3 is 16 amino acids. Germline values: CDR1 SGHTA, CDR2 FQGNSA. CDR3 sequence reads: CASSPNRVPASYEQYF.

Here the CDR3 reads CASSLTGPTEAFF. V is TRBV19 and J is TRBJ1-1; TCRdb picks TRBD1, but there is no DNA to check that call. This CDR3 has 13 amino acids. Per the germline V gene, CDR1 is LNHDA and CDR2 is SQIVND (reference sequence).

The chain recombines TRBV20-1 with TRBJ2-4; as DNA is missing, the TRBD2 call by TCRdb cannot be tested. This CDR3 region has 14 residues. Germline loops: CDR1 DFQATT, CDR2 SNEGSKA (reference sequence). CDR3 sequence reads: CSAPGLAGVGIQYF.

This chain uses TRBV5-1 with TRBJ2-2; the TCRdb call, TRBD1, lacks DNA for checking. The germline gives CDR1 SGHRS, CDR2 YFSETQ. The CDR3 has 14 residues. The CDR3 sequence is CASTLRGPTGELFF.

The chain has TRBV11-2 and TRBJ1-1; TCRdb proposes TRBD1, but this gene call is untestable without DNA. The CDR3 is 14 amino acids. Germline V lookup: CDR1 SGHAT, CDR2 FQNNGV. The CDR3 region is CASSLGGDRAGAFF.

The gene calls are TRBV9 and TRBJ2-7; TCRdb outputs TRBD2, but without DNA this stays unchecked. Germline CDR1 and CDR2: SGDLS and YYNGEE. The CDR3 covers 15 residues. The chain's CDR3 is CASSVELAGFYEQYF.

J is TRBJ2-7 and V is TRBV5-1; TCRdb gives TRBD2 as the D gene, but with no DNA this cannot be confirmed. This CDR3 has 15 amino acids. CDR1 is SGHRS, CDR2 YFSETQ, per germline. CDR3: CDSSLDKRERDEQYF.

This sequence joins TRBV7-9 and TRBJ2-7; the D call of TRBD1 rests on TCRdb alone, since no DNA is present to check it. Germline V gene sequence: CDR1 SEHNR, CDR2 FQNEAQ (reference sequence). There are 17 residues in the CDR3. This CDR3 reads CASSSTQTGGSAYEQYF.